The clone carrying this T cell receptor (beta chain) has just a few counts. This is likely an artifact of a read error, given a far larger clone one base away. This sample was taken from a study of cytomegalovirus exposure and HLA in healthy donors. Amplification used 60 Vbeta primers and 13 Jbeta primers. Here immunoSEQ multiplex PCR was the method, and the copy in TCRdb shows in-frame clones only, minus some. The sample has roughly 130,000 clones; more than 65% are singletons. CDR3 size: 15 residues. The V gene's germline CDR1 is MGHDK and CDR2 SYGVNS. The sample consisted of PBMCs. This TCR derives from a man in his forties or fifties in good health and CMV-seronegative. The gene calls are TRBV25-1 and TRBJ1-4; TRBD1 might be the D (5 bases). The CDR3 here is CASSEVFGHRENLFF. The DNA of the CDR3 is TGTGCCAGCAGTGAGGTGTTTGGACACCGTGAAAATCTGTTTTTT.